This T cell receptor (beta chain) stems from a study of blood T cells in healthy people across ages. Study conclusions and caveats: When one million T cells were used, diversity estimates were thought to be underestimates. Unsorted PBMCs prevented conclusive naive versus antigen-experienced comparison.

This clonotype was counted only a few times. Its antigen is undetermined. One end of the junction varies from germline; a read error may be responsible. Germline V lookup: CDR1 DFQATT, CDR2 SNEGSKA (reference sequence). The CDR3 runs 13 residues. With a J-beta primer mix and a sample-barcoded 5' primer, a second PCR ran about 7 to 12 cycles. All cDNA molecules were each tagged by a template-switch adaptor with 12 random nucleotides. TCRdb analysed the 5' RACE reads with MiXCR anew, one entry per CDR3 protein. The top ten clones hold 15% to 20% of a sample with about 570,000 distinct CDR3 sequences, about 25% of them seen once.

Input material: blood. The clonotype was recovered from a woman aged 70-85 years in good health. The chain employs TRBV20-1 and TRBJ1-4; D is unclear. This chain's CDR3 is CRASHGTSEKLFF. The CDR3 coding sequence is TGCCGTGCCAGCCATGGAACAAGTGAAAAACTGTTTTTT.